Presented here are 25 T cell receptor beta chains from one specimen sequenced in a study of blood T cell repertoires in COVID-19. TCRdb's copy holds only in-frame clones and misses some; the assay was immunoSEQ multiplex PCR. The sample carries roughly 150,000 clones, about 83% recorded once. The source material was peripheral blood. The receptors derive from a man aged 60-69 years with acute or convalescent COVID-19.

This sequence joins TRBV6-5 and TRBJ1-2; 7 nucleotides line up with TRBD1. Germline V gene lookup returns CDR1 MNHEY and CDR2 SVGAGI. The CDR3 extends over 14 amino acids. J gave up 6 bases and V 4 bases, and 8 bases lay outside the gene matches. The CDR3 sequence is CASSSGGLWDGYTF. The CDR3 DNA is TGTGCCAGCAGTTCAGGGGGGCTATGGGATGGCTACACCTTC.

Here the CDR3 reads CSVELRGGGVYEQYF. Written as DNA, the CDR3 is TGCAGCGTTGAGTTACGCGGTGGCGGGGTATACGAGCAGTACTTC. The chain is built from TRBV29-1 and TRBJ2-7, with D tentatively TRBD2 (6 bases). The CDR3 length is 15 residues. Trimming took 3 bases from V and 4 from J, leaving 19 bases between them. From germline, CDR1 is SQVTM and CDR2 ANQGSEA.

The rearrangement joins TRBV7-2 to TRBJ1-3, with D perhaps TRBD1 (6 bases). In germline, CDR1 is SGHTA, CDR2 FQGNSA. The CDR3 has 15 residues. V was clipped by 2 bases and J by 0 bases, with 8 bases between them. The CDR3 spells CASSLTGSSGNTIYF. CDR3 DNA: TGTGCCAGCAGCTTAACAGGGTCCTCTGGAAACACCATATATTTT.

Remarks on this clone: Additional DNA sequences in this sample encode the identical CDR3. The gene calls are TRBV7-3 and TRBJ2-2; TRBD1 matches at 7 bases. This CDR3 spans 15 amino acids. Germline V gives CDR1 SGHTA, CDR2 FQGTGA. Trimming removed 1 base from V and 3 bases from J; junction bases left unmatched: 2. As DNA, the CDR3 is TGTGCCAGCAGCTTAAGGGGACAGTACACCGGGGAGCTGTTTTTT. This gives the protein CASSLRGQYTGELFF.

The rearrangement links TRBV23-1 to TRBJ2-7, with D tentatively TRBD2 (5 bases). TRBV23-1 counts as an open reading frame of uncertain function. The CDR3 length is 15 residues. Between the trimmed V and J ends, which lost 0 bases and 0 bases, there was a span of 9 bases. Written as DNA, the CDR3 is TGCGCCAGCAGTCAATCTTCCGGGGTCTCCTACGAGCAGTACTTC. Encoded protein: CASSQSSGVSYEQYF.

The V gene is TRBV6-6, the J gene TRBJ1-2, with D perhaps matching TRBD1 (5 bases). CDR3 length: 14 amino acids. Germline V CDR1 and CDR2: MNHNY, SVGAGI (reference sequence). V shed 5 bases and J shed 6 bases, with 16 bases lying between them. This chain's CDR3 is CASSPRGGGNGYTF. The CDR3 nucleotides are TGTGCCAGCAGTCCCCGGGGGGGAGGGAATGGCTACACCTTC.

V and J are TRBV24-1 and TRBJ2-1; weak D call: TRBD2 (5 bases). This CDR3 contains 16 residues. Germline lookup yields CDR1 KGHDR and CDR2 SFDVKD. Trimming stripped 3 bases from V and 2 bases from J, with 13 bases between. The chain's CDR3 is CATSDQTAATYNEQFF. CDR3 sequence (DNA): TGTGCCACCAGTGATCAAACAGCGGCGACCTACAATGAGCAGTTCTTC.

CDR3 protein: CASERGYGSYSNQPQHF. The DNA of the CDR3 is TGTGCCAGCGAAAGGGGTTATGGATCTTATAGCAATCAGCCCCAGCATTTT. The chain couples TRBV2 to TRBJ1-5; D perhaps matches TRBD1 (5 bases). Germline assignment: CDR1 SNHLY and CDR2 FYNNEI. The CDR3 covers 17 residues. V was clipped by 8 bases and J by 0 bases, with 20 bases between them.

The chain is built from TRBV30 and TRBJ2-7; tentatively, D is TRBD2 (5 bases). The CDR3 spans 13 residues. The V end lost 0 bases, the J end lost 5 bases, and 11 bases lay between the germline ends. Germline V lookup: CDR1 GTSNPN, CDR2 SVGIG (reference sequence). CDR3 residues: CAWSVGGFDEQYF. CDR3 bases: TGTGCCTGGAGTGTTGGCGGGTTCGACGAGCAGTACTTC.

The chain is built from TRBV7-3 and TRBJ1-5, with D unresolved. This CDR3 region has 15 residues. With 1 base removed from V and 3 bases from J, the gap between germline ends came to 10 bases. CDR1 and CDR2 from the germline V gene are SGHTA and FQGTGA. The CDR3 DNA follows: TGTGCCAGCAGCTTAATCCCGGGGTTCAATCAGCCCCAGCATTTT. Translation: CASSLIPGFNQPQHF.

V usage is TRBV19 and J usage is TRBJ1-4; TRBD1 matches 8 bases. The CDR3 covers 15 residues. J lost 3 bases, V lost 5 bases, and 5 bases had no gene match. From germline, CDR1 is LNHDA and CDR2 SQIVND (reference sequence). As DNA, the CDR3 is TGTGCCAGTAGTGCAGGGGGCTCGGCTAATGAAAAACTGTTTTTT. This gives the protein CASSAGGSANEKLFF. The full variable domain, completed using reference TRBV19 and TRBJ1-4, is DGGITQSPKYLFRKEGQNVTLSCEQNLNHDAMYWYRQDPGQGLRLIYYSQIVNDFQKGDIAEGYSVSREKKESFPLTVTSAQKNPTAFYLCASSAGGSANEKLFFGSGTQLSVL.

Details on this clone: Germline is not matched at one junction end, which may reflect a read error. The chain carries TRBV10-3 and TRBJ1-1; 7 nucleotides align to TRBD1. The germline V gene has CDR1 ENHRY and CDR2 SYGVKD. The CDR3 is 14 residues long. The CDR3 protein is CAIGEGAMGTEAFF. The CDR3 DNA reads TGTGCCATCGGTGAGGGGGCAATGGGCACTGAAGCTTTCTTT.

In this sample, this clone turned up once. The CDR3 is CASSEPPGGNSPLHF. The CDR3, as DNA: TGCGCCAGCAGTGAGCCCCCAGGAGGGAATTCACCCCTCCACTTT. The chain is built from TRBV10-2 and TRBJ1-6; D remains unclear. Germline V gene data show CDR1 as WSHSY and CDR2 as SAAADI. This CDR3 contains 15 residues. Between the trimmed V and J ends, which lost 2 bases and 7 bases, there was a span of 12 bases.

This chain uses TRBV7-2 with TRBJ2-2; D possibly corresponds to TRBD1 (5 bases). The CDR3 loop spans 15 amino acids. CDR1 and CDR2 (germline): SGHTA, FQGNSA. V shed 1 base and J shed 7 bases, with 13 bases lying between them. CDR3 coding DNA: TGTGCCAGCAGCTTAGTAGCAGGGTTGGGCGGGGAGCTGTTTTTT. Amino acid sequence: CASSLVAGLGGELFF.

The chain recombines TRBV6-6 with TRBJ2-6; TRBD1 agrees at 9 bases. Germline V gene lookup returns CDR1 MNHNY and CDR2 SVGAGI (reference sequence). This CDR3 is 17 amino acids long. The V segment lost 5 bases and the J segment 2 bases; nucleotides outside the gene matches: 7. The CDR3 region has the DNA TGTGCCAGCAGTCCGACAGGGGGAAAAGCTGGGGCCAACGTCCTGACTTTC. Protein: CASSPTGGKAGANVLTF.

The rearrangement joins TRBV9 to TRBJ2-7; D not resolved. Trimming shortened V by 0 bases and J by 6 bases, and 13 bases separated the two germline ends. The CDR3 covers 14 residues. CDR1 and CDR2 from the germline V gene are SGDLS and YYNGEE. DNA of the CDR3: TGTGCCAGCAGCGTAGATCCCGGGTTTAGCGAGCAGTACTTC. It yields the protein CASSVDPGFSEQYF.

The rearrangement uses TRBV6-1 and TRBJ2-7; a weak D match, TRBD2 (6 bases). V was pared by 3 bases and J by 12 bases, with 18 bases between. Per germline, CDR1 MNHNS and CDR2 SASEGT. This CDR3 comprises 13 residues. The CDR3: CASSELSTSGGYF. DNA of the CDR3: TGTGCCAGCAGTGAGCTCAGCACCTCCGGGGGGTACTTC.

This chain links TRBV30 with TRBJ1-1; D is unresolved. The CDR3 is 12 amino acids. Per the germline V gene, CDR1 is GTSNPN and CDR2 is SVGIG (reference sequence). The V end lost 2 bases, the J end lost 6 bases, and 10 bases lay between the germline ends. The DNA of the CDR3 is TGTGCCTGGAGTATAAAATTTTCTGAAGCTTTCTTT. Its translation is CAWSIKFSEAFF.

Notes on this clone: This same CDR3 is encoded by further DNA sequences in the sample. The rearrangement links TRBV29-1 to TRBJ1-2; no firm D call. Germline CDR1 reads SQVTM; CDR2 reads ANQGSEA. The CDR3 spans 11 residues. Trimming took 1 base from V and 4 from J, leaving 4 bases between them. Here the CDR3 DNA reads TGCAGCGTTGAAGGGGCCTATGGCTACACCTTC. Translated, it gives CSVEGAYGYTF.

The chain couples TRBV5-1 to TRBJ2-6; D perhaps matches TRBD1 (6 bases). The CDR3 sequence is 16 residues long. The germline CDR1 and CDR2 sequences are SGHRS and YFSETQ. V was clipped by 0 bases and J by 4 bases, with 11 bases between them. The DNA of the CDR3 is TGCGCCAGCAGCTTGGGGCAGGGGTCCGGGGCCAACGTCCTGACTTTC. Translation gives CASSLGQGSGANVLTF.

The rearrangement uses TRBV24-1 and TRBJ1-1; TRBD1 might be the D (6 bases). CDR1 is KGHDR, CDR2 SFDVKD, per germline. The CDR3 covers 13 residues. Trimming cost V 9 bases and J 5 bases, with 15 bases left between them. The CDR3 loop is CATVGTTGTEAFF. The CDR3 DNA reads as TGTGCCACCGTGGGGACCACAGGGACTGAAGCTTTCTTT.

The chain employs TRBV19 and TRBJ2-2, with unresolved D. Germline V gene data show CDR1 as LNHDA and CDR2 as SQIVND (reference sequence). V lost 3 bases and J 7 bases, leaving 3 bases between the germline ends. CDR3 length equals 11 residues. The CDR3 protein is CASSMSGELFF. The CDR3 DNA is TGTGCCAGTAGTATGAGCGGGGAGCTGTTTTTT.

The sample holds one count of this clone. V is TRBV11-2 and J is TRBJ2-3, with unresolved D. From germline, CDR1 is SGHAT and CDR2 FQNNGV. The CDR3 covers 15 residues. The V and J ends lost 4 bases and 0 bases respectively, with 11 bases between them. The DNA for the CDR3 is TGTGCCAGCAGCTCCAGACTGAGGAGCACAGATACGCAGTATTTT. Protein sequence: CASSSRLRSTDTQYF.

This clone was found once. This chain links TRBV10-2 with TRBJ1-4; weak D call: TRBD1 (6 bases). Deletions cut 5 bases from V and 11 bases from J, with 15 bases between. Germline CDR1 WSHSY, CDR2 SAAADI. The CDR3 spans 13 residues. The CDR3 loop is CASSLRDIGKLFF. CDR3 DNA: TGCGCCAGCAGTCTCCGGGACATCGGGAAACTGTTTTTT.

The chain couples TRBV9 to TRBJ2-1; 10 positions match TRBD1. The CDR3 loop spans 16 amino acids. V lost 4 bases, J lost 8 bases, and 12 bases stayed unmatched. CDR1 and CDR2 from the germline V gene are SGDLS and YYNGEE. The CDR3 protein is CASSPPADRGSHEQFF. In DNA form, the CDR3 reads TGTGCCAGCAGCCCACCGGCGGACAGGGGGAGCCATGAGCAGTTCTTC.